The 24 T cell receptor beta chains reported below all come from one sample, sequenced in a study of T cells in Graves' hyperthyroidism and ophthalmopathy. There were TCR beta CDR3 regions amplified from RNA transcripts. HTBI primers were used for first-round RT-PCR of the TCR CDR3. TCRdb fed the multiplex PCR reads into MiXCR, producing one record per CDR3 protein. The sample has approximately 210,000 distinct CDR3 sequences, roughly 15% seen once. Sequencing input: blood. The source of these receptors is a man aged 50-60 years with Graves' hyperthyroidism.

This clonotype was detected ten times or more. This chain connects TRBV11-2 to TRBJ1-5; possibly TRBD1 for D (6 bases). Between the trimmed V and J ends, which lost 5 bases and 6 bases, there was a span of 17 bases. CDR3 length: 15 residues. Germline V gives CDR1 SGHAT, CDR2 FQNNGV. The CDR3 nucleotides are TGTGCCAGCAGCGCAACAGGGCGTCCTGGTCAGCCCCAGCATTTT. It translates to CASSATGRPGQPQHF.

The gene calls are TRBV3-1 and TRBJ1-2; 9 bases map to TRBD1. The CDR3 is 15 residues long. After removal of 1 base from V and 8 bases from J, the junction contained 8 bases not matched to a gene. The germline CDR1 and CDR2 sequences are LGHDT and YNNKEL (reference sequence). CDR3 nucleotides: TGTGCCAGCAGCCAAGCAACCGGGACAGGGTGGGGCTACACCTTC. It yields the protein CASSQATGTGWGYTF.

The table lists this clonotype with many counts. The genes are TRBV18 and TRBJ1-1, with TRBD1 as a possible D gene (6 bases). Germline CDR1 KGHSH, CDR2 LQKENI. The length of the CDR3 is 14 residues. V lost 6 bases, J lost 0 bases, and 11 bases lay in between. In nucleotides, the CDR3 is TGTGCCAGCTCGGGGGGGCTCTTGAACACTGAAGCTTTCTTT. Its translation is CASSGGLLNTEAFF.

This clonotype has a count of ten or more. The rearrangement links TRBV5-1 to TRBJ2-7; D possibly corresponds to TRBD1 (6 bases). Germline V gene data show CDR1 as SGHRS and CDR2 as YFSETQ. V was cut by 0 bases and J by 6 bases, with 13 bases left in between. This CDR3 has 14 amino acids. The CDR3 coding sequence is TGCGCCAGCAGCTTGGGGACAGAATTAGGCGAGCAGTACTTC. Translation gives CASSLGTELGEQYF.

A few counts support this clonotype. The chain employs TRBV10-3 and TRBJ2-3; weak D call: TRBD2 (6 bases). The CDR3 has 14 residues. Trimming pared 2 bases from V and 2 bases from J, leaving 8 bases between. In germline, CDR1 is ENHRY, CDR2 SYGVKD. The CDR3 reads CAISEPDYTDTQYF. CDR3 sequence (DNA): TGTGCCATCAGTGAGCCGGACTACACAGATACGCAGTATTTT.

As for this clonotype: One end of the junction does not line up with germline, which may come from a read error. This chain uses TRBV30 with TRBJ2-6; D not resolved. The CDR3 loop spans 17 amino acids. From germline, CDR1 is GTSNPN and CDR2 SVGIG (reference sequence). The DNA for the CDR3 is TGTGCCTGGAGTGTACATCGGCTTAACTCTAGGGCCAACGTCCTGACTTTC. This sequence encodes CAWSVHRLNSRANVLTF.

The CDR3 protein is CASSLAFRARYNSPLHF. The CDR3, as DNA: TGTGCCAGCAGCTTAGCCTTTAGGGCTAGATATAATTCACCCCTCCACTTT. J is TRBJ1-6 and V is TRBV7-9; no firm D call. The CDR3 loop spans 17 amino acids. Trimming took 0 bases from V and 4 from J, leaving 13 bases between them. The germline gives CDR1 SEHNR, CDR2 FQNEAQ (reference sequence).

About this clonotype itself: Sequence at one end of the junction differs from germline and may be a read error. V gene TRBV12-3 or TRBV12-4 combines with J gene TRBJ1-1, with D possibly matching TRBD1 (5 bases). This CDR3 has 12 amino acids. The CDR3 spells CTSSRGDTEAFF. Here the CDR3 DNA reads TGTACCAGCAGTAGGGGCGACACTGAAGCTTTCTTT.

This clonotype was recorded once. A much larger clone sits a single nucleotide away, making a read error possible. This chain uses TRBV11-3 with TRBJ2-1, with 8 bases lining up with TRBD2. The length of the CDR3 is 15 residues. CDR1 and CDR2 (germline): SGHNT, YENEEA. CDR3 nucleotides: TGTGCCAGCAGCCGTAGCGGGGTCGGGGGCAATGAGCAGCTCTTC. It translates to CASSRSGVGGNEQLF.

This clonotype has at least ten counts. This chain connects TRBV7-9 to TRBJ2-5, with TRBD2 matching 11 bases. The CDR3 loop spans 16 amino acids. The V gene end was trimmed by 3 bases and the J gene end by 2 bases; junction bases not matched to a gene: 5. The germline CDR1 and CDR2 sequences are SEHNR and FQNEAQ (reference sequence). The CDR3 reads CASSFRLAGIQETQYF. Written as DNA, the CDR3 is TGTGCCAGCAGCTTTAGACTAGCGGGAATACAAGAGACCCAGTACTTC.

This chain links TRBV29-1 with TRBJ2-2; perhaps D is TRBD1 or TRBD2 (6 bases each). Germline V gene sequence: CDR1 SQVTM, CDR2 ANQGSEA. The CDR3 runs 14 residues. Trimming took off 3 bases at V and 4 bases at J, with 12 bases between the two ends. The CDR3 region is CSVDPGASTGELFF. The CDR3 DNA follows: TGCAGCGTTGATCCGGGGGCGAGCACCGGGGAGCTGTTTTTT.

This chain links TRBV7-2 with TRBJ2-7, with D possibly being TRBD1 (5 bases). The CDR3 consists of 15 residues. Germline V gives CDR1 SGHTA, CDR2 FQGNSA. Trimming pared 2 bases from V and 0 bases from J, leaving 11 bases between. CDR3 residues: CASSLHRLFSYEQYF. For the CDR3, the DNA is TGTGCCAGCAGCTTACACAGGTTGTTCTCCTACGAGCAGTACTTC.

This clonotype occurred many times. CDR3 DNA sequence: TGTGCCAGCAGTCGGAGACAAGCGGGAGTTGGAGATACGCAGTATTTT. Translating gives CASSRRQAGVGDTQYF. The chain has TRBV27 and TRBJ2-3; 8 nucleotides match TRBD2. CDR1 MNHEY and CDR2 SMNVEV come from the germline V gene (reference sequence). This CDR3 spans 16 amino acids. V shed 5 bases, J shed 5 bases, and the junction held 12 bases outside the gene matches.

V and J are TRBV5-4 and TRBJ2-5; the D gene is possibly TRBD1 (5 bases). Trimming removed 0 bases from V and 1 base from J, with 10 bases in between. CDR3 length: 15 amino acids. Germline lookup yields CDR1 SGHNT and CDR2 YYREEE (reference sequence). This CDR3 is CASSLAATGQETQYF. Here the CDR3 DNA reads TGTGCCAGCAGCTTGGCCGCTACAGGCCAAGAGACCCAGTACTTC.

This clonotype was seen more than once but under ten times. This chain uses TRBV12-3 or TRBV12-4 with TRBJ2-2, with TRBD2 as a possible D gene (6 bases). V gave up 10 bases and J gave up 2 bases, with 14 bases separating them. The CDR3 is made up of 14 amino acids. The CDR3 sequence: CATDSSGNTGELFF. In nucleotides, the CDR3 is TGTGCCACTGACAGTAGCGGAAACACCGGGGAGCTGTTTTTT.

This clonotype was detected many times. The CDR3 loop is CASSHRDRSYEQYF. The CDR3 DNA sequence: TGTGCCAGCAGCCACCGGGACAGGTCCTACGAGCAGTACTTC. The chain joins TRBV3-1 to TRBJ2-7, with TRBD1 matching 8 bases. V was pared by 3 bases and J by 1 base, with 2 bases of the junction left unmatched. This CDR3 is built from 14 residues. Germline CDR1 reads LGHDT; CDR2 reads YNNKEL (reference sequence).

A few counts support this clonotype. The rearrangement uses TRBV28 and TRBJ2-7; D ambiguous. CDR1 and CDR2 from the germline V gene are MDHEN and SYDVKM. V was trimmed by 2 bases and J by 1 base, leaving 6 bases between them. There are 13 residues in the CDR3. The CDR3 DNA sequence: TGTGCCAGCAGTTTAAGGTGGTCCTACGAGCAGTACTTC. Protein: CASSLRWSYEQYF. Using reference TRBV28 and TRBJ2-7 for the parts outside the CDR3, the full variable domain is DVKVTQSSRYLVKRTGEKVFLECVQDMDHENMFWYRQDPGLGLRLIYFSYDVKMKEKGDIPEGYSVSREKKERFSLILESASTNQTSMYLCASSLRWSYEQYFGPGTRLTVT.

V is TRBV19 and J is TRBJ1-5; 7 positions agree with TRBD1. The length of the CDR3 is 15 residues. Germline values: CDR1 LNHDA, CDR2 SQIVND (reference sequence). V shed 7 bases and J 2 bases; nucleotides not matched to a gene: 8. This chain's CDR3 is CASTLRQGGNQPQHF. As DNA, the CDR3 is TGTGCCAGTACCCTTCGACAGGGAGGCAATCAGCCCCAGCATTTT.

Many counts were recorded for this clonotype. CDR3 DNA: TGTGCCAGCAGCCCACAAGACACCCGGGGAGCTTTCTTT. This codes for CASSPQDTRGAFF. V usage is TRBV11-1 and J usage is TRBJ2-2; D call uncertain. The assigned J gene may be wrong: the sequence end matches TRBJ1-1 better. This CDR3 region has 13 residues. Germline loops: CDR1 SGHAT, CDR2 FQDESV (reference sequence).

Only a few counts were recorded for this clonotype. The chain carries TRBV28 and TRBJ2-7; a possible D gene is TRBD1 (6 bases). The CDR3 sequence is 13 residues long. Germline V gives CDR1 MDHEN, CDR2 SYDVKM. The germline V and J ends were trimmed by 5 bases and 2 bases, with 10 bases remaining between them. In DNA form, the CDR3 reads TGTGCCAGCAGTCCGTGGACAGCCTACGAGCAGTACTTC. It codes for CASSPWTAYEQYF.

The CDR3 DNA is TGTGCCACCAGTGCCGGGACAGCCTACGAGCAGTACTTC. Protein product: CATSAGTAYEQYF. V gene TRBV24-1 combines with J gene TRBJ2-7; 7 bases fit TRBD1. CDR1 is KGHDR and CDR2 is SFDVKD in the germline V gene. There are 13 residues in the CDR3. After removal of 5 bases from V and 2 bases from J, the junction contained 2 bases not matched to a gene.

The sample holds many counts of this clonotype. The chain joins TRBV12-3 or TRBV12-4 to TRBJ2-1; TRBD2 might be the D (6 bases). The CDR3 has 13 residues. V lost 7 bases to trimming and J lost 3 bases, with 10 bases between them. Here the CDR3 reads CASTQTSYNEQFF. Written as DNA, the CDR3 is TGTGCCAGCACCCAGACTAGCTACAATGAGCAGTTCTTC.

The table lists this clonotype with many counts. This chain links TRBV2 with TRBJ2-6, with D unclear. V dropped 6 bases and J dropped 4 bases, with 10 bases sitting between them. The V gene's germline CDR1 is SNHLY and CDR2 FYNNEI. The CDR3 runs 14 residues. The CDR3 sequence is CASSIVVGANVLTF. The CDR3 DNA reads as TGTGCCAGCAGCATAGTGGTAGGGGCCAACGTCCTGACTTTC.

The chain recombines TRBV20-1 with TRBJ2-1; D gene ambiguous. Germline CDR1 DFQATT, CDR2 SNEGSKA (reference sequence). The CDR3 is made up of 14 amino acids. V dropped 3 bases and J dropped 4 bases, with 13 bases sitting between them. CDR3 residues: CSASSRQHYNEQFF. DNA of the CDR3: TGCAGTGCTAGTTCGAGACAACATTACAATGAGCAGTTCTTC.